This TCR beta chain derives from a study of memory CD4+ T cells and cytomegalovirus serostatus. Trimming removed 6 bases at V and 12 bases at J, with 15 bases between. CDR3 length: 12 amino acids. In germline, CDR1 is LNHDA, CDR2 SQIVND (reference sequence). Regarding this clone: Its antigen is currently unknown.

Findings of the study overall: CD4+ memory repertoires contained about two fifths of the 164 reported CMV TCRbeta sequences. A US-trained random forest predicted CMV serostatus with median AUC around 0.9.

Measured with immunoSEQ multiplex PCR; TCRdb has only the in-frame clones, and not every one. The top ten clones hold 1% of a sample with some 27,000 clones, about 71% of them seen once. Single viable CD3+CD4+CD8-CD45RO+ cells were sorted as the memory CD4+ T cells. This TCR derives from an adult in good health and CMV-seronegative. The chain has TRBV19 and TRBJ2-1; the D gene could be TRBD1 or TRBD2 (6 bases each). Sequencing was done on a sample of memory CD4+ T cells from blood. The CDR3 reads CASSGGGLAQFF. CDR3 nucleotides: TGTGCCAGTAGCGGGGGCGGACTTGCGCAGTTCTTC.